The T cell receptor (beta chain) described here comes from a study of T cell responses to AZD1222 COVID-19 vaccine. With 5 bases clipped from V and 8 bases from J, the junction kept 11 bases outside the gene matches. The germline CDR1 and CDR2 sequences are MDHEN and SYDVKM. The CDR3 extends over 14 amino acids. Study conclusions and caveats: Repertoire sampling was restricted to post-peak T cell response timepoints. Among the donors, most were white British and more were female, and clonal diversity was possibly underestimated. Recipients of two AZD1222 doses showed rising Spike-specific TCR breadth and depth. Of the AZD1222 recipients, only 5 or 6 were seropositive at baseline.

Some clones are missing from TCRdb's copy, which holds only in-frame ones; the method was immunoSEQ multiplex PCR. The sample has 96,000 or so clones, roughly nine tenths seen once. As regards this clone: Its antigen is unknown.

The TCR comes from an adult in good health. Sequences were derived from peripheral blood, sampled on day 0 of AZD1222 vaccination. The rearrangement uses TRBV28 and TRBJ1-2; 7 bases align to TRBD1. The CDR3 here is CASSPSGGREGYTF. In nucleotides, the CDR3 is TGTGCCAGCAGTCCTTCAGGGGGTCGGGAAGGCTACACCTTC.